One sample yielded the 5 T cell receptor beta chains listed below, sequenced in a study of beta chain features in type 1 diabetes. Sequenced material consisted of expressed TCRB transcripts (all of the isolated RNA was reverse transcribed). Some clones are missing from TCRdb's copy, which holds only in-frame ones; the method was immunoSEQ multiplex PCR. Among about 240,000 clones listed, 25% to 30% were seen once. The sequenced material came from central memory CD4+ T cells from blood. The receptors come from a man younger than 40 in good health.

This clone turned up a few times. Other DNA sequences of this sample code for an identical CDR3. The chain couples TRBV20-1 to TRBJ2-7; no firm D call. The CDR3 has 11 amino acids. The germline V and J ends were trimmed by 1 base and 4 bases, with 5 bases remaining between them. Germline CDR1 and CDR2: DFQATT and SNEGSKA (reference sequence). The CDR3 region has the DNA TGCAGTGCTAGAGCCGGATACGAGCAGTACTTC. Its protein is CSARAGYEQYF.

The J gene is TRBJ1-6, the V gene TRBV6-1, with a tentative D call TRBD1 (5 bases). This CDR3 is 15 amino acids long. V dropped 3 bases and J dropped 10 bases, with 16 bases sitting between them. CDR1 MNHNS and CDR2 SASEGT come from the germline V gene. CDR3 sequence: CASSDYGGGGSPLHF. CDR3 bases: TGTGCCAGCAGTGACTACGGGGGAGGAGGGTCACCCCTCCACTTT.

V gene TRBV10-3 combines with J gene TRBJ2-6; D is perhaps TRBD2 (6 bases). This CDR3 contains 15 residues. CDR1 is ENHRY, CDR2 SYGVKD, per germline. The V end lost 3 bases, the J end lost 3 bases, and 9 bases lay between the germline ends. CDR3 region: CAISELGGGANVLTF. The CDR3 bases are TGTGCCATCAGTGAACTCGGGGGTGGGGCCAACGTCCTGACTTTC.

Only a few counts were recorded for this clone. The chain employs TRBV28 and TRBJ2-1; maybe TRBD2 (6 bases). This CDR3 is 14 amino acids long. V shed 5 bases and J shed 0 bases, with 8 bases lying between them. CDR1 is MDHEN and CDR2 is SYDVKM in the germline V gene. CDR3 nucleotide sequence: TGTGCCAGCAGTCCGGGACTCTCCTACAATGAGCAGTTCTTC. Translation: CASSPGLSYNEQFF.

This chain connects TRBV25-1 to TRBJ1-2; 8 nucleotides align to TRBD1. In germline, CDR1 is MGHDK, CDR2 SYGVNS. This CDR3 spans 11 amino acids. With 6 bases clipped from V and 14 bases from J, the junction kept 8 bases outside the gene matches. The DNA for the CDR3 is TGTGCCAGCAGCCGGGGACAGGCAATTACCTTC. It translates to CASSRGQAITF.